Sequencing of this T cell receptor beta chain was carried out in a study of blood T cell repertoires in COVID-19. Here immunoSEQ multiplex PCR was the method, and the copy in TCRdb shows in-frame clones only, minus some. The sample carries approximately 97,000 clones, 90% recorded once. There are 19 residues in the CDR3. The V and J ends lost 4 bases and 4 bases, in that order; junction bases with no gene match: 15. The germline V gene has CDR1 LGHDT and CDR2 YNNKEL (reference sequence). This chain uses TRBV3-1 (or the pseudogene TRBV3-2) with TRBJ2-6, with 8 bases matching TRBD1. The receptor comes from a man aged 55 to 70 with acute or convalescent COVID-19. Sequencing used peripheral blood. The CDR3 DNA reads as TGTGCCAGCAGCCGCTCCCCTCCAGGGGGCGCGGCCGGGGCCAACGTCCTGACTTTC. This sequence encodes CASSRSPPGGAAGANVLTF.